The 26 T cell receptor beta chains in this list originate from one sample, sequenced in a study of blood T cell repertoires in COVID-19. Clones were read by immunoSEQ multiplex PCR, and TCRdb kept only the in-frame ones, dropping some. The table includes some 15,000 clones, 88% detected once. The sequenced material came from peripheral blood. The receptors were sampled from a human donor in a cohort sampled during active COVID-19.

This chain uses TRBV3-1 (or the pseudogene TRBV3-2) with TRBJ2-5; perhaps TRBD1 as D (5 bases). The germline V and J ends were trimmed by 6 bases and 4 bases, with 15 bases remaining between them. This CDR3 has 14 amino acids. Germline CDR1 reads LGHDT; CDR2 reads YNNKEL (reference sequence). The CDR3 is CASRLNGQPETQYF. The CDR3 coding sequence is TGTGCCAGCAGACTGAACGGACAACCAGAGACCCAGTACTTC.

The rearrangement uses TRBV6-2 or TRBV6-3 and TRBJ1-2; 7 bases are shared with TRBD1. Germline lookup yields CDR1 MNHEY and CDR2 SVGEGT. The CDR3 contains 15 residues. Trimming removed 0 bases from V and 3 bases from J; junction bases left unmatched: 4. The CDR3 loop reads CASSYSGTAYYGYTF. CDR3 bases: TGTGCCAGCAGTTACTCAGGGACAGCCTACTATGGCTACACCTTC.

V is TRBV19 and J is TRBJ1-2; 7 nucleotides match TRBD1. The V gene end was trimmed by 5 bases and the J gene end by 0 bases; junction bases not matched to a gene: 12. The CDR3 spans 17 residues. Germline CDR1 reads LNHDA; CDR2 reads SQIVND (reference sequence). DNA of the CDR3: TGTGCCAGTAGTGAGCATTACCGGGACAGAGCTAACTATGGCTACACCTTC. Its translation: CASSEHYRDRANYGYTF.

The CDR3 loop reads CAISERQGADNEKLFF. In DNA, the CDR3 is TGTGCCATCAGTGAGAGACAGGGGGCCGACAATGAAAAACTGTTTTTT. The chain employs TRBV10-3 and TRBJ1-4; 10 nucleotides line up with TRBD1. The germline V gene has CDR1 ENHRY and CDR2 SYGVKD. CDR3 length: 16 residues. With 2 bases clipped from V and 5 bases from J, the junction kept 5 bases outside the gene matches.

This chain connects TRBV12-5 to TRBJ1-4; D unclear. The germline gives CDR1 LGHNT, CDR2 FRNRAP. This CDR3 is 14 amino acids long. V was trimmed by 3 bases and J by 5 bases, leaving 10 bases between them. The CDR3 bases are TGTGCTAGTGGTTTTGCGGTCGGGAATGAAAAACTGTTTTTT. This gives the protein CASGFAVGNEKLFF.

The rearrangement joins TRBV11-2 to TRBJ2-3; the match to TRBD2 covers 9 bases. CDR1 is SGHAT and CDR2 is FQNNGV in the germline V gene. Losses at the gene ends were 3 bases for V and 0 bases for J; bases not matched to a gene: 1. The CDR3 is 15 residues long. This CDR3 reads CASSFSGRSTDTQYF. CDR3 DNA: TGTGCCAGCAGCTTTAGCGGGAGAAGCACAGATACGCAGTATTTT.

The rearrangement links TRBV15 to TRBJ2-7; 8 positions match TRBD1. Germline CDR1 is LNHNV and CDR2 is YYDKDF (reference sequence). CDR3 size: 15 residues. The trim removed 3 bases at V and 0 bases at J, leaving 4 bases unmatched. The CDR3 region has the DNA TGTGCCACCAGCAGGGGGACAGGTCGCTCCTACGAGCAGTACTTC. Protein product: CATSRGTGRSYEQYF.

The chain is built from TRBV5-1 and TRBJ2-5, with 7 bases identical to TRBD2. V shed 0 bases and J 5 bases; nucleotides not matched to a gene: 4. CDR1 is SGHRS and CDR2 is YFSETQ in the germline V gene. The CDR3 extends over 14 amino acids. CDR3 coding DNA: TGCGCCAGCAGCTTGGGTAGCGGGCCGGAGACCCAGTACTTC. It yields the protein CASSLGSGPETQYF. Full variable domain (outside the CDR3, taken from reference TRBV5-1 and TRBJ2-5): KAGVTQTPRYLIKTRGQQVTLSCSPISGHRSVSWYQQTPGQGLQFLFEYFSETQRNKGNFPGRFSGRQFSNSRSEMNVSTLELGDSALYLCASSLGSGPETQYFGPGTRLLVL.

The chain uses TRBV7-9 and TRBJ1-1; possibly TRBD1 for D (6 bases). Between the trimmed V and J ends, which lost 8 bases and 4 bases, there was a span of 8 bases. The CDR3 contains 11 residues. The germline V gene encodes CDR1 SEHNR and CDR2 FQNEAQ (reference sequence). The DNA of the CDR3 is TGTGCCAGCGGGGGGGCCACTGAAGCTTTCTTT. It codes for CASGGATEAFF.

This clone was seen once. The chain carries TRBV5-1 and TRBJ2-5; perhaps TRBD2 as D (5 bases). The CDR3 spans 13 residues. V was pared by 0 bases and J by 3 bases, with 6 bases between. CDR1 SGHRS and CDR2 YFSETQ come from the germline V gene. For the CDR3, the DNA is TGCGCCAGCAGCTTGGAGGGAGAAGAGACCCAGTACTTC. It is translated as CASSLEGEETQYF.

This CDR3 reads CASSVYPSGGYEQYF. In DNA, the CDR3 is TGCGCCAGCAGTGTGTATCCTTCGGGGGGCTACGAGCAGTACTTC. The genes are TRBV5-1 and TRBJ2-7; 7 bases are shared with TRBD2. Losses at the gene ends were 5 bases for V and 3 bases for J; bases not matched to a gene: 11. Per the germline V gene, CDR1 is SGHRS and CDR2 is YFSETQ. The CDR3 length is 15 residues. Together with reference TRBV5-1 and TRBJ2-7, the CDR3 gives the full variable domain: KAGVTQTPRYLIKTRGQQVTLSCSPISGHRSVSWYQQTPGQGLQFLFEYFSETQRNKGNFPGRFSGRQFSNSRSEMNVSTLELGDSALYLCASSVYPSGGYEQYFGPGTRLTVT.

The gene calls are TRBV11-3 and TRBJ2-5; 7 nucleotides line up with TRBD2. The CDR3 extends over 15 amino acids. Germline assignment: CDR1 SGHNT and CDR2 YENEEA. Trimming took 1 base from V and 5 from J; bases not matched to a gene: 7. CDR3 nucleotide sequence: TGTGCCAGCAGCTTAGGTGGGAGGGCCGGTGAGACCCAGTACTTC. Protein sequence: CASSLGGRAGETQYF.

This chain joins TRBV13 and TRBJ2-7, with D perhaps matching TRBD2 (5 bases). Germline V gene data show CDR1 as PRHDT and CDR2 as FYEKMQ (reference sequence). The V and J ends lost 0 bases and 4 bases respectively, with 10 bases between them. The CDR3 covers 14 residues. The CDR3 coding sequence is TGTGCCAGCAGCTTAGGTCTCGGGGAGTACGAGCAGTACTTC. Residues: CASSLGLGEYEQYF.

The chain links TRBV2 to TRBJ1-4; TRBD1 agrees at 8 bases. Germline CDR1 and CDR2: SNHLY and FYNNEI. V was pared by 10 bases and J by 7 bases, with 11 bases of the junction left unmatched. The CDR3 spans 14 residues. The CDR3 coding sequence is TGTGCCACCACGGGCAGGGGGCTGACTGAAAAACTGTTTTTT. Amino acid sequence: CATTGRGLTEKLFF.

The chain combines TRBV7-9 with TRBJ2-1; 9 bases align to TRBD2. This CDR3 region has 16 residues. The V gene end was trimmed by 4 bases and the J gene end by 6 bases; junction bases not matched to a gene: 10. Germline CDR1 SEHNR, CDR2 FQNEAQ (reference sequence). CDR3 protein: CASSYLRAGGVNEQFF. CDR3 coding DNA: TGTGCCAGCAGCTACCTACGAGCGGGAGGTGTCAATGAGCAGTTCTTC.

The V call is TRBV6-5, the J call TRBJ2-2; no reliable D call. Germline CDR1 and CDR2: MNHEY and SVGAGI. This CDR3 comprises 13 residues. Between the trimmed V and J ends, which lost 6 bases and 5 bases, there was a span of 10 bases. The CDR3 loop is CASSIPSTGELFF. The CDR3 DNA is TGTGCCAGCAGCATACCGAGTACCGGGGAGCTGTTTTTT.

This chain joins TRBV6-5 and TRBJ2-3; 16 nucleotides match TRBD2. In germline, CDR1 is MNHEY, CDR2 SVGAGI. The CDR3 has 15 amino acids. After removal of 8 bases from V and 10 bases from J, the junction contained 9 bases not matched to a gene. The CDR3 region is CASLGLAGGPKPQYF. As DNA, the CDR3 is TGTGCCAGCCTGGGACTAGCGGGAGGGCCTAAACCGCAGTATTTT.

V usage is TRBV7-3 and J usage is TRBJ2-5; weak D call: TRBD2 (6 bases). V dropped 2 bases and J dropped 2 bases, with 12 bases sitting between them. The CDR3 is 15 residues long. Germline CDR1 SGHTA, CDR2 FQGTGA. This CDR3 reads CASSLAPGAQETQYF. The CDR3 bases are TGTGCCAGCAGCTTAGCACCGGGAGCGCAAGAGACCCAGTACTTC.

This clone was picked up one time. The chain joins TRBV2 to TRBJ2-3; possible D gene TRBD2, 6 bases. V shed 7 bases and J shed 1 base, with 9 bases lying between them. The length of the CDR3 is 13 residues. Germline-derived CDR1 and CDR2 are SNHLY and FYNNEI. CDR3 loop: CASMASGTDTQYF. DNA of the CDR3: TGTGCCAGCATGGCTAGCGGCACAGATACGCAGTATTTT.

The CDR3 nucleotides read TGTGCAAGTCGCTTAGGGGGGGGCGGCGGGAGGTCAACCGGGGAGCTGTTTTTT. Its protein is CASRLGGGGGRSTGELFF. The chain joins TRBV12-2 to TRBJ2-2; TRBD2, the table's D call, lacks a check against the DNA. TRBV12-2 is a pseudogene locus. The CDR3 is made up of 18 amino acids.

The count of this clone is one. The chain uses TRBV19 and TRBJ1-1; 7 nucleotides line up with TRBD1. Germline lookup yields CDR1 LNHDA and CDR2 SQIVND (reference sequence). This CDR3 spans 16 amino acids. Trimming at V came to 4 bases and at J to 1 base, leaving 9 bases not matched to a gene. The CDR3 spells CASSKTGTVKNTEAFF. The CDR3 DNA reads TGTGCCAGTAGTAAAACCGGGACAGTCAAGAACACTGAAGCTTTCTTT. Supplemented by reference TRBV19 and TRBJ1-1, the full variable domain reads DGGITQSPKYLFRKEGQNVTLSCEQNLNHDAMYWYRQDPGQGLRLIYYSQIVNDFQKGDIAEGYSVSREKKESFPLTVTSAQKNPTAFYLCASSKTGTVKNTEAFFGQGTRLTVV.

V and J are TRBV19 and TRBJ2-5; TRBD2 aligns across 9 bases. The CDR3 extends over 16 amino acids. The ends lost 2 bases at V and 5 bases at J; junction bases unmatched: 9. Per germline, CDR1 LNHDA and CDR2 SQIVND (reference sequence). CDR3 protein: CASSILGTSIGETQYF. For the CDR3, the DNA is TGTGCCAGTAGTATATTGGGGACTAGCATCGGTGAGACCCAGTACTTC.

The CDR3 nucleotides read TGCGCCAGCAGCCAAGAGCGGGAGGGCCCCCCAGATACGCAGTATTTT. As protein: CASSQEREGPPDTQYF. J is TRBJ2-3 and V is TRBV4-1, with 9 bases aligning to TRBD2. This CDR3 has 16 amino acids. The germline gives CDR1 MGHRA, CDR2 YSYEKL. The trim removed 0 bases at V and 4 bases at J, leaving 5 bases unmatched.

The DNA for the CDR3 is TGTGCCAGCAGCTTAAGGGCAGGGTTAGGCACTGAAGCTTTCTTT. Its protein is CASSLRAGLGTEAFF. The rearrangement uses TRBV11-3 and TRBJ1-1; D possibly corresponds to TRBD1 (5 bases). Germline V gene lookup returns CDR1 SGHNT and CDR2 YENEEA. CDR3 length: 15 amino acids. V was pared by 2 bases and J by 4 bases, with 14 bases between.

The CDR3 protein is CAWSVGTSNEQFF. DNA for the CDR3: TGTGCCTGGAGTGTGGGGACTAGCAATGAGCAGTTCTTC. The genes are TRBV30 and TRBJ2-1; 8 positions match TRBD2. The V gene's germline CDR1 is GTSNPN and CDR2 SVGIG (reference sequence). CDR3 size: 13 residues. Trimming took 0 bases from V and 6 from J; bases not matched to a gene: 1. Variable domain in full (rest from reference TRBV30 and TRBJ2-1): SQTIHQWPATLVQPVGSPLSLECTVEGTSNPNLYWYRQAAGRGLQLLFYSVGIGQISSEVPQNLSASRPQDRQFILSSKKLLLSDSGFYLCAWSVGTSNEQFFGPGTRLTVL.

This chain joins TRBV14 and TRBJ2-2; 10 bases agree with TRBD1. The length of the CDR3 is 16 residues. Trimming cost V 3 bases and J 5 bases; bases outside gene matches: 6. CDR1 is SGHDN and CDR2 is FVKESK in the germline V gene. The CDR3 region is CASSQWTGGRTGELFF. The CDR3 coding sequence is TGTGCCAGCAGCCAGTGGACAGGGGGGAGGACCGGGGAGCTGTTTTTT.